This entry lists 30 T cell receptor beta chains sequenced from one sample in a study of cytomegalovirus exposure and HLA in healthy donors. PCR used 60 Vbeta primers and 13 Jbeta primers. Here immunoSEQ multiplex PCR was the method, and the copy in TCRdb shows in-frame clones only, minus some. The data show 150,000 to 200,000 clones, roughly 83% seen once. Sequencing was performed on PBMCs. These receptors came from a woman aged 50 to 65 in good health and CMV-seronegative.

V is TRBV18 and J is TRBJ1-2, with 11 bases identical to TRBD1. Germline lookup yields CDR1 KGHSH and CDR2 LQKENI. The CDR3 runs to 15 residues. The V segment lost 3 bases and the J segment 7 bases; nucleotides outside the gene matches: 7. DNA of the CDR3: TGTGCCAGCTCACCGTATGGACAGGGGGCAGGTGGCTACACCTTC. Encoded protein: CASSPYGQGAGGYTF.

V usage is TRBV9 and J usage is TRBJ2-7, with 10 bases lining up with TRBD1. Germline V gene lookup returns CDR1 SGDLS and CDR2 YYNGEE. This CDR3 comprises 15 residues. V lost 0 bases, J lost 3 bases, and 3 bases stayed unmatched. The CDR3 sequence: CASSVAGTGVYEQYF. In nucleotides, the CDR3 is TGTGCCAGCAGCGTAGCCGGGACAGGGGTCTACGAGCAGTACTTC.

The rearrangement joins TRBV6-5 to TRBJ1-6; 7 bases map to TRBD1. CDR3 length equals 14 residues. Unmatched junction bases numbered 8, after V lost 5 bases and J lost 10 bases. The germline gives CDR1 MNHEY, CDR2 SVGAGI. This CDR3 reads CASSLGGARSPLHF. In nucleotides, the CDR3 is TGTGCCAGCAGTCTAGGGGGCGCGAGGTCACCCCTCCACTTT.

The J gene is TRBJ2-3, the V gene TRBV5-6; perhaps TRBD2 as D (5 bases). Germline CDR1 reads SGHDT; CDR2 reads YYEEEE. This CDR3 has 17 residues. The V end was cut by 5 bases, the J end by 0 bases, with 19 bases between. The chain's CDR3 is CASSITESGYSTDTQYF. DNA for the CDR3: TGTGCCAGCAGTATCACCGAAAGCGGATATAGCACAGATACGCAGTATTTT.

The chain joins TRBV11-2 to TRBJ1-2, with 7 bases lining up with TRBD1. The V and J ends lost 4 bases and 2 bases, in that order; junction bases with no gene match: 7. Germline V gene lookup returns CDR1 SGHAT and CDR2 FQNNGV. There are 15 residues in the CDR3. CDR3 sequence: CASSSGQRGNYGYTF. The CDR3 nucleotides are TGTGCCAGCAGCTCGGGACAGCGGGGGAACTATGGCTACACCTTC.

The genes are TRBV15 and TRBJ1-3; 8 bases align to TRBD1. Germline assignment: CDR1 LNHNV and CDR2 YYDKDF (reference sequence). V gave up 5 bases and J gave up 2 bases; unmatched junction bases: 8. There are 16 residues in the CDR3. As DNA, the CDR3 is TGTGCCACCAGCTCGCCCGCACAGGGGGCTGGAAACACCATATATTTT. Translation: CATSSPAQGAGNTIYF.

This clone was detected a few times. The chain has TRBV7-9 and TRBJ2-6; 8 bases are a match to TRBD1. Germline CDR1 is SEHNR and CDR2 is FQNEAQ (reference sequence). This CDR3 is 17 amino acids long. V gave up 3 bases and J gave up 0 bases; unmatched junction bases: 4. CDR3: CASSLSGGPSGANVLTF. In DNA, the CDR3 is TGTGCCAGCAGCTTGTCAGGGGGCCCCTCTGGGGCCAACGTCCTGACTTTC.

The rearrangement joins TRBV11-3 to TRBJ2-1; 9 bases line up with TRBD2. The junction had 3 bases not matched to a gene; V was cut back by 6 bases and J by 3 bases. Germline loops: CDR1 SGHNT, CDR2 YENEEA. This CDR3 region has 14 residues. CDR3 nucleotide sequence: TGTGCCAGCAGTTATAGCGGGGGCTACAATGAGCAGTTCTTC. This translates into CASSYSGGYNEQFF.

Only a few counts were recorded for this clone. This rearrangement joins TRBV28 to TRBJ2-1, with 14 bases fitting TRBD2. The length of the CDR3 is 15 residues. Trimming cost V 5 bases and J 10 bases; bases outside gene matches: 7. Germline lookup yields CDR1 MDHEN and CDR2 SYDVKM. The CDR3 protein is CASSLGTSGSKEQFF. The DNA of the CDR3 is TGTGCCAGCAGTCTCGGGACTAGCGGGAGTAAAGAGCAGTTCTTC.

The CDR3 nucleotides read TGTGCCAGCAGAGCCGGGCGGGGATCCTACAATGAGCAGTTCTTC. Amino acids: CASRAGRGSYNEQFF. J is TRBJ2-1 and V is TRBV6-6; possibly TRBD2 for D (6 bases). CDR1 is MNHNY and CDR2 is SVGAGI in the germline V gene (reference sequence). The CDR3 runs 15 residues. The V and J ends lost 6 bases and 1 base respectively, with 13 bases between them.

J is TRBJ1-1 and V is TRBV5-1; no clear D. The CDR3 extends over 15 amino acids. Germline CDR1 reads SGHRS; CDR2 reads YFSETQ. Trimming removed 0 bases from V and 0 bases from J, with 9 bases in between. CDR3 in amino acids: CASSLEMAMNTEAFF. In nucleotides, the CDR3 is TGCGCCAGCAGCTTGGAGATGGCCATGAACACTGAAGCTTTCTTT. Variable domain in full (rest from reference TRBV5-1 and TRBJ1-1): KAGVTQTPRYLIKTRGQQVTLSCSPISGHRSVSWYQQTPGQGLQFLFEYFSETQRNKGNFPGRFSGRQFSNSRSEMNVSTLELGDSALYLCASSLEMAMNTEAFFGQGTRLTVV.

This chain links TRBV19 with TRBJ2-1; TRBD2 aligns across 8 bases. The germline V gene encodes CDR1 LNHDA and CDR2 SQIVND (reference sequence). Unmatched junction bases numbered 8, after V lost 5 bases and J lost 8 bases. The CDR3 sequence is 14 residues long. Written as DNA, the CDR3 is TGTGCCAGTAGTGTGGGACTAGTTATCCATGAGCAGTTCTTC. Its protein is CASSVGLVIHEQFF.

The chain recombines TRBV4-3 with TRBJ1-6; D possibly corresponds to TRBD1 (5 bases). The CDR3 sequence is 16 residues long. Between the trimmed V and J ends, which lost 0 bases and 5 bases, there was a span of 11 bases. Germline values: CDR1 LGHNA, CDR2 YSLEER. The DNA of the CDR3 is TGCGCCAGCAGCCAAGATTTGTCAGGGAATAATTCACCCCTCCACTTT. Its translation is CASSQDLSGNNSPLHF.

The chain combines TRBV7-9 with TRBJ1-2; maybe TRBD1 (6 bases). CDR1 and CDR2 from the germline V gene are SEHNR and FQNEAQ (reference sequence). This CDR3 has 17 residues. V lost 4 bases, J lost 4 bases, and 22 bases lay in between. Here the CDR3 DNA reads TGTGCCAGCAGCTCTCAATTCGGGGGGCCCAACACCTATGGCTACACCTTC. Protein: CASSSQFGGPNTYGYTF.

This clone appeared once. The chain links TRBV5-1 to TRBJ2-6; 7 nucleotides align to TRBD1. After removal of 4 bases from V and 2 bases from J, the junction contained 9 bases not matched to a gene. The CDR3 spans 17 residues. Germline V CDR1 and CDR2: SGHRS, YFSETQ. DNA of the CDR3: TGCGCCAGCAGCCCCCAGACAGGGCCCCCTGGGGCCAACGTCCTGACTTTC. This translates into CASSPQTGPPGANVLTF.

The CDR3 sequence: CASSPQGRVDTEAFF. CDR3 bases: TGTGCCAGCTCACCCCAGGGGAGGGTGGACACTGAAGCTTTCTTT. The J gene is TRBJ1-1, the V gene TRBV18, with D possibly TRBD1 on 6 matching bases. Germline CDR1 reads KGHSH; CDR2 reads LQKENI. The V gene lost 3 bases and the J gene lost 3 bases, with 14 bases spanning the gap. The CDR3 spans 15 residues. Supplemented by reference TRBV18 and TRBJ1-1, the full variable domain reads NAGVMQNPRHLVRRRGQEARLRCSPMKGHSHVYWYRQLPEEGLKFMVYLQKENIIDESGMPKERFSAEFPKEGPSILRIQQVVRGDSAAYFCASSPQGRVDTEAFFGQGTRLTVV.

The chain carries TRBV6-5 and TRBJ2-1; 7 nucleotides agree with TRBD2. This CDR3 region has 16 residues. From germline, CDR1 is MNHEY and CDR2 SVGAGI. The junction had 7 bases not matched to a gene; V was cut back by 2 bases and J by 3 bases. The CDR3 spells CASSYEAGGSYNEQFF. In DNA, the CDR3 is TGTGCCAGCAGTTACGAGGCTGGCGGGAGCTACAATGAGCAGTTCTTC.

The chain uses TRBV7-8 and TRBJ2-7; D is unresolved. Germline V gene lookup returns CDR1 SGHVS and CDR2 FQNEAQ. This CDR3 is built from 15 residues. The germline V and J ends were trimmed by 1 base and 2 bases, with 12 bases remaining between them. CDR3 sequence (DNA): TGTGCCAGCAGCTTAGAGGCTCTAGTCACCTACGAGCAGTACTTC. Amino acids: CASSLEALVTYEQYF.

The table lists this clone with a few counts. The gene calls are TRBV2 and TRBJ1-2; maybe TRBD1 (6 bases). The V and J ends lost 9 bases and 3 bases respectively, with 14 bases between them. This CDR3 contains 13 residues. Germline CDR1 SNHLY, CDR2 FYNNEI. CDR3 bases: TGTGCCAGTGACGGGGGGGGCGACTATGGCTACACCTTC. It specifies CASDGGGDYGYTF.

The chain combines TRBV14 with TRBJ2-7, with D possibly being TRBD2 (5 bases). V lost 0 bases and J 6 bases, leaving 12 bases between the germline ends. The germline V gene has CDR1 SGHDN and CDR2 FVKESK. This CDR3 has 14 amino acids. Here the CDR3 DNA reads TGTGCCAGCAGCCAAGAGTCCGCAGGAGGCGAGCAGTACTTC. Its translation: CASSQESAGGEQYF.

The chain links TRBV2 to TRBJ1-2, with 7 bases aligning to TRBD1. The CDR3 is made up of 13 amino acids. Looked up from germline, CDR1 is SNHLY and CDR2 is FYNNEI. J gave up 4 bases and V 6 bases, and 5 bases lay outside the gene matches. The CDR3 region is CASSPGTVYGYTF. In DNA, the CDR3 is TGTGCCAGCAGCCCTGGGACAGTCTATGGCTACACCTTC. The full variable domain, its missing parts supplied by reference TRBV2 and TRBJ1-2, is EPEVTQTPSHQVTQMGQEVILRCVPISNHLYFYWYRQILGQKVEFLVSFYNNEISEKSEIFDDQFSVERPDGSNFTLKIRSTKLEDSAMYFCASSPGTVYGYTFGSGTRLTVV.

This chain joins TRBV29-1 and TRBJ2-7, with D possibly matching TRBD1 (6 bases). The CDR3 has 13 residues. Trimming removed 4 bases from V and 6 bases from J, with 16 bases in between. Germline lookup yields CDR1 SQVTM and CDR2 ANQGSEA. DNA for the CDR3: TGCAGCGTTGTATTCGTGGGGGCGGGCGAGCAGTACTTC. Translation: CSVVFVGAGEQYF.

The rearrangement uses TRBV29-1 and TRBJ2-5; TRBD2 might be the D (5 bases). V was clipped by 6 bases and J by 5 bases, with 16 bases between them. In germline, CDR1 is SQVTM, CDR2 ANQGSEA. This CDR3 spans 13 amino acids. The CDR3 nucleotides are TGCAGCGTCATGAGAAGCGGATCGGAGACCCAGTACTTC. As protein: CSVMRSGSETQYF.

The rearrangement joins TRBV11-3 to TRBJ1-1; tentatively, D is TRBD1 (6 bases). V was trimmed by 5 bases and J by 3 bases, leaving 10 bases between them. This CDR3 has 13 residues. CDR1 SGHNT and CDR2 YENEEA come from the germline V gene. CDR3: CASSRGADTEAFF. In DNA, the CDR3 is TGTGCCAGCAGCCGGGGGGCCGACACTGAAGCTTTCTTT.

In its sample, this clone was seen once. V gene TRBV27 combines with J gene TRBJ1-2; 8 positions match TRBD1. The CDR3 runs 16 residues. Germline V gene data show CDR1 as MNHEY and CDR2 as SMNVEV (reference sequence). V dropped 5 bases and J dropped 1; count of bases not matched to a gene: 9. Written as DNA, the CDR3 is TGTGCCAGCAGTAACATAGACAGGGGCAATAACTATGGCTACACCTTC. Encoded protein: CASSNIDRGNNYGYTF.

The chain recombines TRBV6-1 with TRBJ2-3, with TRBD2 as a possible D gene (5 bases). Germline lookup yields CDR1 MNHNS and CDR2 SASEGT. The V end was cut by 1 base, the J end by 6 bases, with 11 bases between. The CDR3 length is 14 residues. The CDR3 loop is CASSEVGKADTQYF. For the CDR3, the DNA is TGTGCCAGCAGTGAAGTCGGGAAAGCCGATACGCAGTATTTT.

The CDR3 sequence: CAIQKRTEAFF. In DNA, the CDR3 is TGTGCCATCCAGAAGAGGACTGAAGCTTTCTTT. The genes are TRBV28 and TRBJ1-1, with D unresolved. Germline CDR1 is MDHEN and CDR2 is SYDVKM. The CDR3 sequence is 11 residues long. V gave up 10 bases and J gave up 5 bases, with 11 bases separating them.

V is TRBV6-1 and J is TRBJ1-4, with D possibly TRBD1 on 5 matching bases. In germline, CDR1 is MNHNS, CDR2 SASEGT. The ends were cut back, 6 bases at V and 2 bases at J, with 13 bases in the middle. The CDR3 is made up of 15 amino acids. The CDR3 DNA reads TGTGCCAGCAGATCGTGGGGGGGTACTAATGAAAAACTGTTTTTT. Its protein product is CASRSWGGTNEKLFF.

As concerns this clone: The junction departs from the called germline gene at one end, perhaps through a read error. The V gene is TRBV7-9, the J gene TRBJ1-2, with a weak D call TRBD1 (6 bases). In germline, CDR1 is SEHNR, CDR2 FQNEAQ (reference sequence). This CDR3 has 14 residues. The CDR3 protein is CASSQEGGAQGYIF. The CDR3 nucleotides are TGTGCCAGCAGCCAGGAAGGGGGGGCACAGGGCTACATCTTC.

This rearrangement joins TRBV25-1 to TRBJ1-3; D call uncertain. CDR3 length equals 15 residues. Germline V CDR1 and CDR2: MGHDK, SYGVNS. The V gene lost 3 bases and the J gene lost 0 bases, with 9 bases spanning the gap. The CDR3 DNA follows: TGTGCCAGCAGTGAGTCGTGGCTCTCTGGAAACACCATATATTTT. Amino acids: CASSESWLSGNTIYF.